A selection of T cell receptor beta chains follows, all from one sample in a study of blood T cell repertoires in COVID-19. The protocol was immunoSEQ multiplex PCR, while the TCRdb copy is restricted to in-frame clones and leaves out a portion. In the table there are some 90,000 clones, around nine tenths of which are singletons. Material for sequencing was peripheral blood. Every receptor here comes from a woman older than 75 with acute or convalescent COVID-19. Each CDR3 is given with its conserved first and last residue. Each record gives: clone size, D gene, V gene, J gene, CDR3 protein, CDR3 DNA. The D gene is left open where the match is weak. Clone size, where shown, is once, few, many, or a class for clones that have expanded.

NA	NA	TRBV28	TRBJ1-1	CASSFRLFMNTEAFF	TGTGCCAGCAGTTTTAGACTTTTTATGAACACTGAAGCTTTCTTT
NA	TRBD2	TRBV9	TRBJ2-2	CASSVYSRGGTGELFF	TGTGCCAGCAGCGTCTACTCGCGGGGGGGCACCGGGGAGCTGTTTTTT
NA	TRBD2	TRBV10-3	TRBJ2-1	CAIRGEGRSNEQFF	TGTGCCATCAGGGGGGAGGGGAGGAGTAATGAGCAGTTCTTC
NA	TRBD1	TRBV11-2	TRBJ1-6	CASSFRTGGNSPLHF	TGTGCCAGCAGCTTTAGGACAGGGGGTAACTCACCCCTCCACTTT
NA	NA	TRBV5-4	TRBJ1-1	CASSVDKNTEAFF	TGTGCCAGCAGCGTGGACAAGAACACTGAAGCTTTCTTT
NA	TRBD2	TRBV9	TRBJ2-5	CASSVAAGQETQYF	TGTGCCAGCAGCGTAGCAGCGGGGCAAGAGACCCAGTACTTC
NA	TRBD1	TRBV5-1	TRBJ1-1	CASSSTGGQNTEAFF	TGCGCCAGCAGCTCGACAGGGGGTCAGAACACTGAAGCTTTCTTT
once	NA	TRBV2	TRBJ1-6	CASSVWTVDNSPLHF	TGTGCCAGCAGCGTCTGGACAGTTGATAATTCACCCCTCCACTTT
NA	NA	TRBV6-6	TRBJ2-7	CASSTPGAFYEQYF	TGTGCCAGCAGCACCCCCGGAGCTTTCTACGAGCAGTACTTC
NA	TRBD1	TRBV7-9	TRBJ1-4	CASSLGETGGAGEKLFF	TGTGCCAGCAGCTTAGGCGAAACAGGGGGCGCGGGTGAAAAACTGTTTTTT
NA	NA	TRBV21-1	TRBJ1-2	CASTGAGTRENGYTF	TGTGCCAGCACCGGGGCCGGGACAAGGGAGAATGGCTACACCTTC
NA	TRBD1	TRBV3-1/TRBV3-2	TRBJ1-2	CASSQATGGVYGYTF	TGTGCCAGCAGCCAAGCTACAGGGGGGGTCTATGGCTACACCTTC
NA	NA	TRBV7-9	TRBJ1-4	CASSLRPLGAPNEKLFF	TGTGCCAGCAGCTTACGACCCCTGGGAGCCCCTAATGAAAAACTGTTTTTT
NA	TRBD2	TRBV5-1	TRBJ2-5	CASCLGASGGAETQYF	TGCGCCAGCTGCTTGGGGGCTAGCGGGGGGGCCGAGACCCAGTACTTC
NA	TRBD1	TRBV6-1	TRBJ1-5	CASSETRTGGLNQPQHF	TGTGCCAGCAGTGAAACTAGGACAGGGGGATTAAATCAGCCCCAGCATTTT
few	TRBD2	TRBV5-4	TRBJ2-7	CASSLELAGSYEQYF	TGTGCCAGCAGCTTGGAGCTAGCGGGGAGCTACGAGCAGTACTTC
NA	TRBD1	TRBV10-3	TRBJ2-1	CAGSDRGLNEQFF	TGTGCCGGTAGCGACAGGGGCCTTAATGAGCAGTTCTTC
NA	NA	TRBV7-9	TRBJ1-5	CASSRARYQPQHF	TGTGCCAGCAGCCGAGCTCGGTACCAGCCCCAGCATTTT
NA	TRBD1	TRBV7-8	TRBJ1-6	CASSRGQGNSPLHF	TGTGCCAGCAGCCGTGGACAGGGTAATTCACCCCTCCACTTT
few	NA	TRBV18	TRBJ2-2	CASSPLLQPTGELFF	TGTGCCAGCTCACCACTTTTACAGCCGACCGGGGAGCTGTTTTTT
NA	TRBD2	TRBV29-1	TRBJ2-1	CSVLAGKAYNEQFF	TGCAGCGTTTTAGCGGGGAAGGCCTACAATGAGCAGTTCTTC
few	NA	TRBV5-6	TRBJ1-2	CASSLVGGINPSEYGYTF	TGTGCCAGCAGCTTGGTGGGGGGAATTAATCCGAGCGAGTATGGCTACACCTTC
NA	TRBD2	TRBV6-4	TRBJ2-1	CASSEEAGGSYNEQFF	TGTGCCAGCAGTGAAGAAGCGGGGGGCTCCTACAATGAGCAGTTCTTC
NA	NA	TRBV7-2	TRBJ1-1	CASSLRHINTEAFF	TGTGCCAGCAGCTTAAGACACATCAACACTGAAGCTTTCTTT
NA	NA	TRBV20-1	TRBJ2-5	CSATWGETQYF	TGCAGTGCTACCTGGGGCGAGACCCAGTACTTC
NA	TRBD2	TRBV10-3	TRBJ2-7	CAISVMRGNYEQYF	TGTGCCATCAGTGTAATGCGGGGGAACTACGAGCAGTACTTC
NA	NA	TRBV6-6	TRBJ2-1	CASSYTAYNEQFF	TGTGCCAGCAGTTACACTGCTTACAATGAGCAGTTCTTC
few	TRBD2	TRBV27	TRBJ2-1	CASSLGGGRTNNEQFF	TGTGCCAGCAGTTTAGGCGGGGGAAGAACCAACAATGAGCAGTTCTTC
NA	NA	TRBV5-5	TRBJ1-5	CASSWGGNQPQHF	TGTGCCAGCAGCTGGGGGGGCAATCAGCCCCAGCATTTT